Listed below are T cell receptor beta chains from one sample, sequenced in a study of graft-versus-host responses after intestinal transplantation. Only in-frame clones appear in the TCRdb table, and some are missing; sequencing was by immunoSEQ multiplex PCR. The data contain around 10,000 clones, under 40% of them singletons. The input for sequencing was alloreactive CD4+ T cells from a mixed lymphocyte reaction culture, taken before transplantation. Every receptor here comes from a human patient who was an organ donor for intestinal transplantation. Each CDR3 is given with its conserved first and last residue. The order of the fields is clone size, D gene, J gene, V gene, CDR3 protein, CDR3 DNA. D genes are given only for firm matches. Expanded clones are given a class, and other clones once, few, many or no size at all.

clone_size: medium-sized
d_call: TRBD1
j_call: TRBJ1-2
v_call: TRBV6-5
cdr3_aa: CASSSTGFYGYTF
cdr3_nt: TGTGCCAGCAGTTCGACAGGGTTCTATGGCTACACCTTC

clone_size: .
d_call: .
j_call: TRBJ2-3
v_call: TRBV19
cdr3_aa: CASSMKGIIKGRTFTDTQYF
cdr3_nt: TGTGCCAGTAGTATGAAAGGGATTATCAAGGGGCGAACTTTCACAGATACACAGTATTTT

clone_size: .
d_call: TRBD2
j_call: TRBJ2-7
v_call: TRBV27
cdr3_aa: CASRPRGGTYEQYF
cdr3_nt: TGTGCCAGCAGGCCCCGGGGGGGAACCTACGAGCAGTACTTC

clone_size: few
d_call: .
j_call: TRBJ1-2
v_call: TRBV21-1
cdr3_aa: CASSKRGGSLYGYTF
cdr3_nt: TGTGCCAGCAGCAAGCGAGGTGGGAGCCTCTATGGCTACACCTTC

clone_size: .
d_call: .
j_call: TRBJ2-4
v_call: TRBV5-1
cdr3_aa: CASSLDFRVAKNIQYF
cdr3_nt: TGCGCCAGCAGCTTGGATTTCAGGGTCGCCAAAAACATTCAGTACTTC

clone_size: .
d_call: TRBD1
j_call: TRBJ1-1
v_call: TRBV6-1
cdr3_aa: CASRAQDRANTEAFF
cdr3_nt: TGTGCCAGCAGGGCTCAAGACAGGGCGAACACTGAAGCTTTCTTT

clone_size: few
d_call: TRBD2
j_call: TRBJ2-1
v_call: TRBV7-4
cdr3_aa: CASSFSGGSYNEQFF
cdr3_nt: TGTGCCAGCAGCTTTAGCGGGGGGTCGTACAATGAGCAGTTCTTC

clone_size: .
d_call: .
j_call: TRBJ2-3
v_call: TRBV30
cdr3_aa: CAWSSGQSTDTQYF
cdr3_nt: TGTGCCTGGAGTAGCGGGCAGAGCACAGATACGCAGTATTTT

clone_size: .
d_call: TRBD1
j_call: TRBJ2-2
v_call: TRBV4-3
cdr3_aa: CASSPGQGTGELFF
cdr3_nt: TGCGCCAGCAGCCCGGGACAGGGGACCGGGGAGCTGTTTTTT

clone_size: .
d_call: TRBD2
j_call: TRBJ2-2
v_call: TRBV7-2
cdr3_aa: CASSSSGGNTGELFF
cdr3_nt: TGTGCCAGCAGCTCTAGCGGGGGGAACACCGGGGAGCTGTTTTTT

clone_size: .
d_call: TRBD2
j_call: TRBJ2-1
v_call: TRBV18
cdr3_aa: CASSPSGGEQFF
cdr3_nt: TGTGCCAGCTCACCATCGGGGGGGGAGCAGTTCTTC

clone_size: few
d_call: .
j_call: TRBJ2-1
v_call: TRBV7-2
cdr3_aa: CASSLSIRNEQFF
cdr3_nt: TGTGCCAGCAGCTTATCGATTCGGAATGAGCAGTTCTTC

clone_size: .
d_call: TRBD1
j_call: TRBJ2-6
v_call: TRBV4-1
cdr3_aa: CASSQEATGWGANVLTF
cdr3_nt: TGCGCCAGCAGCCAAGAAGCGACAGGGTGGGGGGCCAACGTCCTGACTTTC

clone_size: few
d_call: .
j_call: TRBJ2-1
v_call: TRBV4-2
cdr3_aa: CASRGAGYNEQFF
cdr3_nt: TGTGCCAGCAGGGGGGCGGGTTACAATGAGCAGTTCTTC

clone_size: medium-sized
d_call: TRBD1
j_call: TRBJ1-3
v_call: TRBV7-9
cdr3_aa: CASSSGQGAGNTIYF
cdr3_nt: TGTGCCAGCAGCAGCGGACAGGGGGCGGGAAACACCATATATTTT

clone_size: .
d_call: TRBD1
j_call: TRBJ2-5
v_call: TRBV4-2
cdr3_aa: CASSQVVRMWDREETQYF
cdr3_nt: TGTGCCAGCAGCCAAGTAGTCAGGATGTGGGACAGGGAAGAGACCCAGTACTTC

clone_size: .
d_call: TRBD1
j_call: TRBJ1-2
v_call: TRBV2
cdr3_aa: CASSYSRLGTGGGYTF
cdr3_nt: TGTGCCAGCAGTTACTCGAGACTCGGGACAGGGGGTGGCTACACCTTC

clone_size: .
d_call: .
j_call: TRBJ1-1
v_call: TRBV11-3
cdr3_aa: CASSPGGTEAFF
cdr3_nt: TGTGCCAGCAGTCCCGGGGGGACTGAAGCTTTCTTT

clone_size: .
d_call: .
j_call: TRBJ2-3
v_call: TRBV19
cdr3_aa: CASSTHRDTDTQYF
cdr3_nt: TGTGCCAGTAGTACCCACAGGGACACAGATACGCAGTATTTT

clone_size: medium-sized
d_call: .
j_call: TRBJ1-1
v_call: TRBV5-1
cdr3_aa: CASSLAGYTEAFF
cdr3_nt: TGCGCCAGCAGCTTGGCGGGGTACACTGAAGCTTTCTTT

clone_size: .
d_call: TRBD1
j_call: TRBJ1-2
v_call: TRBV4-3
cdr3_aa: CASSQDRQGIYGYTF
cdr3_nt: TGCGCCAGCAGCCAAGACCGACAGGGGATCTATGGCTACACCTTC

clone_size: few
d_call: .
j_call: TRBJ2-5
v_call: TRBV6-5
cdr3_aa: CASSPAETQYF
cdr3_nt: TGTGCCAGCAGCCCTGCGGAGACCCAGTACTTC

clone_size: .
d_call: .
j_call: TRBJ1-2
v_call: TRBV5-6
cdr3_aa: CASSLGQNYGYTF
cdr3_nt: TGTGCCAGCAGCTTGGGACAAAACTATGGCTACACCTTC

clone_size: few
d_call: .
j_call: TRBJ1-1
v_call: TRBV27
cdr3_aa: CASSLPGGRGTEAFF
cdr3_nt: TGTGCCAGCAGCCTCCCGGGGGGGAGGGGCACTGAAGCTTTCTTT

clone_size: few
d_call: .
j_call: TRBJ2-3
v_call: TRBV5-1
cdr3_aa: CASSLGLLRGTQYF
cdr3_nt: TGCGCCAGCAGCCTCGGGCTTCTTCGGGGTACGCAGTATTTT

clone_size: .
d_call: .
j_call: TRBJ2-7
v_call: TRBV6-6
cdr3_aa: CASAGQFPNYEQYF
cdr3_nt: TGTGCCAGCGCCGGACAGTTTCCAAACTACGAGCAGTACTTC

clone_size: .
d_call: .
j_call: TRBJ2-5
v_call: TRBV6-1
cdr3_aa: CASRRKQETQYF
cdr3_nt: TGTGCCAGCAGGAGGAAACAAGAGACCCAGTACTTC

clone_size: medium-sized
d_call: .
j_call: TRBJ2-7
v_call: TRBV7-6
cdr3_aa: CASSLSSGEQYF
cdr3_nt: TGTGCCAGCAGCTTATCGTCCGGCGAGCAGTACTTC

clone_size: .
d_call: TRBD2
j_call: TRBJ2-7
v_call: TRBV5-4
cdr3_aa: CASSLERGGSYEQYF
cdr3_nt: TGTGCCAGCAGCTTGGAGCGGGGGGGCTCCTACGAGCAGTACTTC

clone_size: few
d_call: .
j_call: TRBJ1-2
v_call: TRBV5-4
cdr3_aa: CARSRGGADGYTF
cdr3_nt: TGTGCCAGATCTCGGGGAGGGGCGGATGGCTACACCTTC

clone_size: many
d_call: TRBD2
j_call: TRBJ2-2
v_call: TRBV27
cdr3_aa: CASRYPGLAPGELFF
cdr3_nt: TGTGCCAGCCGATACCCCGGACTAGCACCCGGGGAGCTGTTTTTT

clone_size: few
d_call: TRBD1
j_call: TRBJ2-7
v_call: TRBV4-1
cdr3_aa: CASSPRQGPYEQYF
cdr3_nt: TGCGCCAGCAGCCCCCGACAGGGGCCCTACGAGCAGTACTTC

clone_size: .
d_call: .
j_call: TRBJ2-2
v_call: TRBV18
cdr3_aa: CASSPGRQGGELFF
cdr3_nt: TGTGCCAGCTCACCAGGGCGCCAAGGCGGGGAGCTGTTTTTT

clone_size: few
d_call: .
j_call: TRBJ1-6
v_call: TRBV5-1
cdr3_aa: CASSLPTPGLGSPLHF
cdr3_nt: TGCGCCAGCAGCCTGCCAACTCCAGGTCTGGGTTCACCCCTCCACTTT

clone_size: .
d_call: .
j_call: TRBJ1-3
v_call: TRBV7-6
cdr3_aa: CASSKITDASGNTIYF
cdr3_nt: TGTGCCAGCAGCAAGATAACAGACGCCTCTGGAAACACCATATATTTT

clone_size: .
d_call: TRBD1
j_call: TRBJ1-4
v_call: TRBV29-1
cdr3_aa: CSVLRQGINEKLFF
cdr3_nt: TGCAGCGTCTTAAGACAGGGGATTAATGAAAAACTGTTTTTT

clone_size: .
d_call: TRBD1
j_call: TRBJ1-5
v_call: TRBV7-8
cdr3_aa: CASSRDRGKVNQPQHF
cdr3_nt: TGTGCCAGCAGCCGGGACAGGGGGAAGGTCAATCAGCCCCAGCATTTT

clone_size: .
d_call: .
j_call: TRBJ1-1
v_call: TRBV4-2
cdr3_aa: CASSLVGGNTEAFF
cdr3_nt: TGTGCCAGCAGCTTGGTCGGCGGGAACACTGAAGCTTTCTTT

clone_size: few
d_call: TRBD2
j_call: TRBJ2-3
v_call: TRBV29-1
cdr3_aa: CSVDLPPKRGGPYTQYF
cdr3_nt: TGCAGCGTTGATTTGCCCCCCAAGCGGGGGGGCCCATATACGCAGTATTTT

clone_size: few
d_call: .
j_call: TRBJ1-6
v_call: TRBV10-3
cdr3_aa: CAISPTGGQRNSPLHF
cdr3_nt: TGTGCCATCAGCCCTACGGGGGGACAACGTAATTCACCCCTCCACTTT

clone_size: .
d_call: TRBD1
j_call: TRBJ1-2
v_call: TRBV12-5
cdr3_aa: CASGFGTGGPNYGYTF
cdr3_nt: TGTGCTAGTGGTTTCGGGACAGGGGGACCTAACTATGGCTACACCTTC

clone_size: few
d_call: TRBD2
j_call: TRBJ2-7
v_call: TRBV27
cdr3_aa: CASSFGPGLAGGEQYF
cdr3_nt: TGTGCCAGCAGTTTCGGGCCGGGACTAGCGGGGGGGGAGCAGTACTTC

clone_size: .
d_call: .
j_call: TRBJ2-2
v_call: TRBV4-1
cdr3_aa: CASSQDHPRNTGELFF
cdr3_nt: TGCGCCAGCAGCCAAGACCACCCGAGGAACACCGGGGAGCTGTTTTTT

clone_size: few
d_call: .
j_call: TRBJ2-1
v_call: TRBV5-1
cdr3_aa: CASSLGAINEQFF
cdr3_nt: TGCGCCAGCAGCCTAGGGGCGATCAATGAGCAGTTCTTC

clone_size: .
d_call: .
j_call: TRBJ2-3
v_call: TRBV25-1
cdr3_aa: CASSQLGGGFTDTQYF
cdr3_nt: TGTGCCAGTAGCCAACTCGGGGGTGGTTTCACAGATACGCAGTATTTT

clone_size: once
d_call: .
j_call: TRBJ2-7
v_call: TRBV30
cdr3_aa: CAWRKTGSSYEQYF
cdr3_nt: TGTGCCTGGAGGAAAACAGGGAGCTCCTACGAGCAGTACTTC

clone_size: .
d_call: .
j_call: TRBJ2-7
v_call: TRBV11-2
cdr3_aa: CASSINYEQYF
cdr3_nt: TGTGCCAGCAGCATAAACTACGAGCAGTACTTC

clone_size: .
d_call: TRBD1
j_call: TRBJ1-6
v_call: TRBV4-2
cdr3_aa: CASSQEEDRGRGYNSPLHF
cdr3_nt: TGTGCCAGCAGCCAAGAAGAGGACAGGGGGCGTGGATATAATTCACCCCTCCACTTT

clone_size: .
d_call: TRBD1
j_call: TRBJ2-7
v_call: TRBV4-1
cdr3_aa: CASSAPGQGMAYEQYF
cdr3_nt: TGCGCCAGCAGCGCTCCGGGACAGGGGATGGCCTACGAGCAGTACTTC

clone_size: few
d_call: TRBD1
j_call: TRBJ2-7
v_call: TRBV6-5
cdr3_aa: CASSAQDRISEQYF
cdr3_nt: TGTGCCAGCAGTGCCCAGGACAGGATCTCCGAGCAGTACTTC

clone_size: once
d_call: .
j_call: TRBJ1-2
v_call: TRBV28
cdr3_aa: CASSLDFRGGYGYTF
cdr3_nt: TGTGCCAGCAGTTTAGACTTTCGGGGGGGCTATGGCTACACCTTC

clone_size: few
d_call: .
j_call: TRBJ2-7
v_call: TRBV19
cdr3_aa: CASSISGGKTYEQYF
cdr3_nt: TGTGCCAGTAGTATAAGTGGAGGTAAGACCTACGAGCAGTACTTC

clone_size: .
d_call: TRBD1
j_call: TRBJ2-7
v_call: TRBV27
cdr3_aa: CASSPGQGINHEQYF
cdr3_nt: TGTGCCAGCAGTCCCGGACAGGGCATAAACCACGAGCAGTACTTC

clone_size: .
d_call: TRBD1
j_call: TRBJ2-7
v_call: TRBV4-2
cdr3_aa: CASSLGQGAREQYF
cdr3_nt: TGTGCCAGCAGCCTTGGACAGGGGGCGAGGGAGCAGTACTTC

clone_size: .
d_call: TRBD2
j_call: TRBJ2-6
v_call: TRBV4-2
cdr3_aa: CASSHASGVAGANVLTF
cdr3_nt: TGTGCCAGCAGCCATGCAAGCGGGGTGGCTGGGGCCAACGTCCTGACTTTC

clone_size: .
d_call: .
j_call: TRBJ1-2
v_call: TRBV7-7
cdr3_aa: CASSLTWGGVSEGYTF
cdr3_nt: TGTGCTAGCAGCCTCACCTGGGGGGGGGTTTCGGAAGGCTACACCTTC

clone_size: .
d_call: TRBD1
j_call: TRBJ2-1
v_call: TRBV5-6
cdr3_aa: CASSLVGQGRQFF
cdr3_nt: TGTGCCAGCAGCTTGGTGGGACAGGGGCGCCAGTTCTTC